This T cell receptor (beta chain) was observed in a study of regulatory T cells in long-lasting Graves disease. Study-wide findings and caveats: Relative to new patients (approximately 1,000), persistent patients exhibited greater sharing of public clonotypes (about 3,000). It was peripheral blood alone, not thyroid tissue, that was studied. Among samples with persistent disease, TRBV28, TRBJ1-2 and TRBJ2-5 were favored.

Libraries of TCR beta came from iRepertoire HTBI primers plus Arm-PCR of CDR3 regions. Study processing details: About 60 TRBV and approximately 13 TRBJ segments were identified across samples. TCRdb recomputed calls from the multiplex PCR reads with MiXCR, one row per CDR3 protein. These V and J calls derive from TCRdb rather than the authors' analysis. The data contain 310,000 or so distinct CDR3 sequences, 15% to 20% of them singletons. For this clonotype: What it recognizes is unknown.

Time point: persistent/refractory GD, antithyroid drugs over 5 years with positive TRAb. RNA isolated from PBMCs was used to make the TCR library. The CDR3 has 13 amino acids. The J segment lost 7 bases and the V segment lost 5 bases, leaving 8 bases of the junction unmatched. CDR1 LNHDA and CDR2 SQIVND come from the germline V gene (reference sequence). The chain links TRBV19 to TRBJ2-7, with 7 bases lining up with TRBD2. Source: peripheral blood mononuclear cells (PBMCs), taken when the disease was refractory, from a patient treated with antithyroid drugs. The sequence was obtained from a female donor with Graves disease. The CDR3 is CASSAGVTREQYF. For the CDR3, the DNA is TGTGCCAGTAGTGCGGGAGTGACTCGGGAGCAGTACTTC.